A single sample is the source of the 10 T cell receptor beta chains below, sequenced in a study of CD8 T cells in Susac syndrome. A quantity of roughly 0.5 to 1 ug RNA underwent reverse transcription using random hexamers. Using its own MiXCR run on the immunoSEQ multiplex PCR reads, TCRdb lists one record per CDR3 protein. Altogether around 71,000 distinct CDR3 sequences are present, nearly 96% being singletons, with the ten largest covering 0.1% to 0.12%. The sample consisted of CD4+ T cells from PBMCs. The receptors come from a human donor with multiple sclerosis.

This clonotype was observed once. For the CDR3, the DNA is TGCAGCGTTGAAGGGGGGGACTTTCACACAGATACGCAGTATTTT. Residues: CSVEGGDFHTDTQYF. This sequence joins TRBV29-1 and TRBJ2-3; possible D gene TRBD2, 6 bases. CDR3 length: 15 residues. Between the trimmed V and J ends, which lost 1 base and 2 bases, there was a span of 13 bases. In germline, CDR1 is SQVTM, CDR2 ANQGSEA.

This chain uses TRBV5-1 with TRBJ1-1; tentatively, D is TRBD1 (5 bases). CDR3 size: 15 residues. Per the germline V gene, CDR1 is SGHRS and CDR2 is YFSETQ. V was trimmed by 2 bases and J by 3 bases, leaving 14 bases between them. Here the CDR3 reads CASSFSTVGDTEAFF. The CDR3 DNA reads TGCGCCAGCAGCTTTTCGACAGTAGGGGACACTGAAGCTTTCTTT. Complete variable domain (other parts from reference TRBV5-1 and TRBJ1-1): KAGVTQTPRYLIKTRGQQVTLSCSPISGHRSVSWYQQTPGQGLQFLFEYFSETQRNKGNFPGRFSGRQFSNSRSEMNVSTLELGDSALYLCASSFSTVGDTEAFFGQGTRLTVV.

The CDR3 DNA sequence: TGTGCCATCAGTGAAGCGGGTCCCCGCTACGAGCAGTACTTC. Protein: CAISEAGPRYEQYF. V usage is TRBV10-3 and J usage is TRBJ2-7; tentative D call: TRBD2 (6 bases). The germline gives CDR1 ENHRY, CDR2 SYGVKD. The V gene lost 3 bases and the J gene lost 3 bases, with 12 bases spanning the gap. This CDR3 spans 14 amino acids.

The rearrangement links TRBV12-3 or TRBV12-4 to TRBJ1-1; D perhaps matches TRBD1 (6 bases). The CDR3 spans 15 residues. Trimming removed 9 bases at V and 5 bases at J, with 22 bases between. This CDR3 reads CASNRGTGRVTEAFF. Written as DNA, the CDR3 is TGTGCCAGTAATAGGGGCACAGGGCGAGTAACTGAAGCTTTCTTT.

The chain recombines TRBV5-1 with TRBJ2-2; D is undetermined. The CDR3 sequence is 16 residues long. V gave up 0 bases and J gave up 0 bases, with 9 bases separating them. Germline CDR1 reads SGHRS; CDR2 reads YFSETQ. CDR3 sequence reads: CASSLGNNANTGELFF. The CDR3 bases are TGCGCCAGCAGCTTGGGCAACAACGCGAACACCGGGGAGCTGTTTTTT.

The chain employs TRBV20-1 and TRBJ1-1, with TRBD1 identical over 10 bases. The CDR3 length is 14 residues. J was trimmed by 6 bases and V by 2 bases; bases with no gene match: 6. The germline V gene encodes CDR1 DFQATT and CDR2 SNEGSKA (reference sequence). CDR3 sequence: CSARLPTGGPEAFF. As DNA, the CDR3 is TGCAGTGCTAGACTTCCGACAGGGGGCCCTGAAGCTTTCTTT.

The chain has TRBV12-3 or TRBV12-4 and TRBJ2-5; TRBD1 matches at 11 bases. CDR3 length equals 15 residues. V shed 5 bases and J 2 bases; nucleotides not matched to a gene: 4. The CDR3 is CASSRTGGRQETQYF. The CDR3, as DNA: TGTGCCAGCAGTCGGACAGGGGGCAGACAAGAGACCCAGTACTTC.

V and J are TRBV20-1 and TRBJ1-2; D gene ambiguous. This CDR3 is built from 16 residues. Germline assignment: CDR1 DFQATT and CDR2 SNEGSKA (reference sequence). V was shortened by 2 bases and J by 1 base, with 17 bases between the two germline ends. The CDR3 DNA is TGCAGTGCTAGACTCGAGGGCCGGGGAGTTAACTATGGCTACACCTTC. Translated: CSARLEGRGVNYGYTF.

The chain is built from TRBV7-9 and TRBJ2-1; the D gene is possibly TRBD1 (5 bases). Germline CDR1 and CDR2: SEHNR and FQNEAQ (reference sequence). The CDR3 totals 15 residues. Trimming left V 0 bases short and J 8 bases short, with 14 bases between. DNA of the CDR3: TGTGCCAGCAGCTTAGCGGGGTCAGGGCCCCATGAGCAGTTCTTC. This encodes CASSLAGSGPHEQFF. Full variable domain (rest looked up from reference TRBV7-9 and TRBJ2-1): DTGVSQNPRHKITKRGQNVTFRCDPISEHNRLYWYRQTLGQGPEFLTYFQNEAQLEKSRLLSDRFSAERPKGSFSTLEIQRTEQGDSAMYLCASSLAGSGPHEQFFGPGTRLTVL.

The CDR3 loop reads CASSYRVAYTDTQYF. The CDR3 coding sequence is TGTGCCAGCAGTTACAGGGTAGCTTACACAGATACGCAGTATTTT. The chain carries TRBV6-5 and TRBJ2-3; D remains unclear. The CDR3 covers 15 residues. The V gene lost 2 bases and the J gene lost 2 bases, with 11 bases spanning the gap. Germline V gene data show CDR1 as MNHEY and CDR2 as SVGAGI.